Below, 32 T cell receptor beta chains from the same sample are listed, as sequenced in a study of blood T cell repertoires in COVID-19. Data came from immunoSEQ multiplex PCR; TCRdb stores just in-frame clones and leaves some out. The sample includes roughly 290,000 clones, approximately 83% of them seen just once. The sequenced sample was PBMCs or T cells enriched from blood (not recorded which). All receptors come from a woman aged 30 to 39 who had recovered from COVID-19.

The sample holds a few counts of this clone. The rearrangement links TRBV29-1 to TRBJ1-2; 8 bases are a match to TRBD1. The germline V gene encodes CDR1 SQVTM and CDR2 ANQGSEA. The CDR3 is 15 residues long. With V trimmed by 6 bases and J by 6 bases, 15 bases remained unmatched. The CDR3 is CSVTYGGRGLNGYTF. CDR3 nucleotide sequence: TGCAGCGTCACCTATGGAGGCAGGGGGCTTAATGGCTACACCTTC.

The chain uses TRBV19 and TRBJ1-2; 8 nucleotides align to TRBD1. V shed 10 bases, J shed 8 bases, and the junction held 9 bases outside the gene matches. Germline V gives CDR1 LNHDA, CDR2 SQIVND (reference sequence). The CDR3 is made up of 12 amino acids. CDR3 DNA sequence: TGTGCCACCTATGGGACAGGACAAGGCTACACCTTC. Translation gives CATYGTGQGYTF.

The V gene is TRBV5-4, the J gene TRBJ1-1, with D perhaps TRBD1 (6 bases). CDR3 length: 15 residues. In germline, CDR1 is SGHNT, CDR2 YYREEE (reference sequence). The V gene lost 3 bases and the J gene lost 1 base, with 13 bases spanning the gap. In DNA, the CDR3 is TGTGCCAGCAGCTCCAGGACAGAACCGAACACTGAAGCTTTCTTT. Protein sequence: CASSSRTEPNTEAFF.

V is TRBV11-2 and J is TRBJ2-1; D remains unclear. Trimming removed 0 bases at V and 7 bases at J, with 7 bases between. The CDR3 spans 13 residues. Germline CDR1 reads SGHAT; CDR2 reads FQNNGV. The CDR3 DNA follows: TGTGCCAGCAGCTTAGAATCTAGAAATGAGCAGTTCTTC. Amino acid sequence: CASSLESRNEQFF.

This chain links TRBV6-5 with TRBJ1-5; no firm D call. Trimming removed 4 bases from V and 0 bases from J, with 7 bases in between. There are 14 residues in the CDR3. Germline lookup yields CDR1 MNHEY and CDR2 SVGAGI. The DNA for the CDR3 is TGTGCCAGCAGTTTCTCTTATAGCAATCAGCCCCAGCATTTT. This encodes CASSFSYSNQPQHF.

The rearrangement links TRBV2 to TRBJ2-5, with D possibly TRBD2 on 6 matching bases. V was pared by 4 bases and J by 7 bases, with 7 bases between. Germline V gives CDR1 SNHLY, CDR2 FYNNEI. This CDR3 spans 11 amino acids. This chain's CDR3 is CASSGGGTQYF. The CDR3 DNA sequence: TGTGCCAGCAGTGGGGGAGGGACCCAGTACTTC.

The rearrangement links TRBV6-2 or TRBV6-3 to TRBJ2-3; 7 bases line up with TRBD2. The V and J ends lost 4 bases and 0 bases, in that order; junction bases with no gene match: 4. Germline V gene sequence: CDR1 MNHEY, CDR2 SVGEGT. CDR3 length equals 15 residues. The CDR3 region is CASSSSGTSTDTQYF. The DNA for the CDR3 is TGTGCCAGCAGTTCTAGCGGAACTAGCACAGATACGCAGTATTTT.

This clone was seen a single time. V gene TRBV19 combines with J gene TRBJ1-1; 8 bases agree with TRBD1. Per the germline V gene, CDR1 is LNHDA and CDR2 is SQIVND (reference sequence). V gave up 3 bases and J gave up 5 bases; unmatched junction bases: 8. The CDR3 totals 15 residues. The CDR3 region is CASSIRTGGLTEAFF. CDR3 nucleotides: TGTGCCAGTAGTATTCGAACAGGGGGTTTGACTGAAGCTTTCTTT.

The rearrangement joins TRBV19 to TRBJ1-2; TRBD1 agrees at 8 bases. The trim removed 3 bases at V and 4 bases at J, leaving 7 bases unmatched. The CDR3 contains 15 residues. CDR1 and CDR2 from the germline V gene are LNHDA and SQIVND (reference sequence). In DNA, the CDR3 is TGTGCCAGTAGTATGGGGACAGGCTTTCGCTATGGCTACACCTTC. It is translated as CASSMGTGFRYGYTF. Full variable domain (rest looked up from reference TRBV19 and TRBJ1-2): DGGITQSPKYLFRKEGQNVTLSCEQNLNHDAMYWYRQDPGQGLRLIYYSQIVNDFQKGDIAEGYSVSREKKESFPLTVTSAQKNPTAFYLCASSMGTGFRYGYTFGSGTRLTVV.

This chain connects TRBV27 to TRBJ2-2; 7 nucleotides line up with TRBD1. This CDR3 contains 14 residues. The V and J ends lost 6 bases and 4 bases, in that order; junction bases with no gene match: 5. Germline CDR1 and CDR2: MNHEY and SMNVEV (reference sequence). In nucleotides, the CDR3 is TGTGCCAGCAGGGACAGGACGGGCACCGGGGAGCTGTTTTTT. This gives the protein CASRDRTGTGELFF.

The chain combines TRBV3-1 (or the pseudogene TRBV3-2) with TRBJ1-4, with D unresolved. The CDR3 sequence is 13 residues long. Trimming pared 4 bases from V and 8 bases from J, leaving 11 bases between. Germline V gene sequence: CDR1 LGHDT, CDR2 YNNKEL (reference sequence). The DNA of the CDR3 is TGTGCCAGCAGCCCTTGGACTGGCGAAAAACTGTTTTTT. This translates into CASSPWTGEKLFF.

The chain recombines TRBV27 with TRBJ1-1, with D maybe TRBD1 (5 bases). CDR1 is MNHEY, CDR2 SMNVEV, per germline (reference sequence). The CDR3 extends over 15 amino acids. V gave up 6 bases and J gave up 1 base, with 15 bases separating them. In nucleotides, the CDR3 is TGTGCCAGCAGACACAGGTCGAATGCGAACACTGAAGCTTTCTTT. It codes for CASRHRSNANTEAFF.

This clone was recorded only once. This chain connects TRBV7-9 to TRBJ2-7, with 8 bases matching TRBD1. V shed 0 bases, J shed 7 bases, and the junction held 8 bases outside the gene matches. CDR3 length: 15 residues. Germline-derived CDR1 and CDR2 are SEHNR and FQNEAQ (reference sequence). The CDR3: CASSLAAGGLEEQYF. DNA for the CDR3: TGTGCCAGCAGCTTAGCGGCAGGGGGCTTAGAAGAGCAGTACTTC.

V is TRBV29-1 and J is TRBJ2-5; 7 bases are shared with TRBD2. Germline CDR1 SQVTM, CDR2 ANQGSEA. V lost 4 bases, J lost 2 bases, and 4 bases stayed unmatched. This CDR3 comprises 13 residues. The CDR3 DNA follows: TGCAGCGTTGGGGACTATCGGCAAGAGACCCAGTACTTC. This translates into CSVGDYRQETQYF.

This chain connects TRBV3-1 (or the pseudogene TRBV3-2) to TRBJ1-1, with a weak D call TRBD1 (6 bases). Trimming removed 4 bases at V and 2 bases at J, with 20 bases between. Germline V gene sequence: CDR1 LGHDT, CDR2 YNNKEL (reference sequence). The CDR3 consists of 17 residues. The CDR3, as DNA: TGTGCCAGCAGCCCGGGAGGGGGGGCTATTAGAAACACTGAAGCTTTCTTT. Translation: CASSPGGGAIRNTEAFF.

The CDR3 region is CATEQGQGRALHF. In DNA, the CDR3 is TGTGCCACCGAACAGGGCCAGGGGAGGGCCCTCCACTTT. The chain uses TRBV19 and TRBJ1-6, with D perhaps TRBD1 (6 bases). Germline values: CDR1 LNHDA, CDR2 SQIVND (reference sequence). The CDR3 totals 13 residues. Trimming took 10 bases from V and 14 from J, leaving 21 bases between them.

V usage is TRBV18 and J usage is TRBJ2-5; D gene unclear. The CDR3 is 13 amino acids. The ends were cut back, 3 bases at V and 5 bases at J, with 10 bases in the middle. Germline values: CDR1 KGHSH, CDR2 LQKENI. The DNA of the CDR3 is TGTGCCAGCTCACCCCCCTTTCGGGAGACCCAGTACTTC. Its translation: CASSPPFRETQYF.

V gene TRBV19 combines with J gene TRBJ2-2; the match to TRBD2 covers 9 bases. Germline V gene lookup returns CDR1 LNHDA and CDR2 SQIVND (reference sequence). The CDR3 contains 15 residues. V was pared by 9 bases and J by 6 bases, with 11 bases of the junction left unmatched. DNA of the CDR3: TGTGCCAGCCTAAAACGCCTAGCGGGGCCCGGGGAGCTGTTTTTT. Translating it yields CASLKRLAGPGELFF.

The CDR3 sequence is CASSLYQGRDSPLHF. The DNA for the CDR3 is TGTGCCAGCAGTTTATACCAGGGAAGGGATTCACCCCTCCACTTT. This chain connects TRBV27 to TRBJ1-6, with a weak D call TRBD1 (5 bases). CDR1 is MNHEY and CDR2 is SMNVEV in the germline V gene (reference sequence). The CDR3 is made up of 15 amino acids. Trimming pared 1 base from V and 8 bases from J, leaving 12 bases between.

The rearrangement joins TRBV12-5 to TRBJ2-3; weak D call: TRBD2 (6 bases). Germline V gene data show CDR1 as LGHNT and CDR2 as FRNRAP. The CDR3 loop spans 15 amino acids. The V end was cut by 1 base, the J end by 3 bases, with 11 bases between. CDR3 residues: CASGLGRVGTDTQYF. The CDR3 region has the DNA TGTGCTAGTGGTTTGGGGAGGGTGGGTACAGATACGCAGTATTTT.

This chain links TRBV9 with TRBJ2-3; weak D call: TRBD2 (7 bases). The CDR3 loop spans 16 amino acids. V shed 4 bases and J shed 3 bases, with 18 bases lying between them. Germline V gene data show CDR1 as SGDLS and CDR2 as YYNGEE. The CDR3 reads CASSPREGGITDTQYF. The CDR3 nucleotides read TGTGCCAGCAGCCCCCGTGAGGGGGGGATTACAGATACGCAGTATTTT.

The CDR3 nucleotides are TGTGCCAGTAGTTTGACTAGCGGGGGCCCCTACAATGAGCAGTTCTTC. This sequence encodes CASSLTSGGPYNEQFF. This chain uses TRBV19 with TRBJ2-1, with TRBD2 matching over 12 bases. Germline trimming cut 5 bases from V and 2 bases from J; bases unmatched to any gene: 4. The CDR3 runs 16 residues. CDR1 and CDR2 from the germline V gene are LNHDA and SQIVND (reference sequence).

The V and J genes are TRBV27 and TRBJ1-5; possibly TRBD1 for D (5 bases). The CDR3 is 14 residues long. In germline, CDR1 is MNHEY, CDR2 SMNVEV (reference sequence). Trimming removed 2 bases from V and 4 bases from J, with 9 bases in between. The CDR3 loop is CASSLNGGNQPQHF. CDR3 sequence (DNA): TGTGCCAGCAGTTTAAACGGGGGTAATCAGCCCCAGCATTTT.

This chain joins TRBV9 and TRBJ1-4; 12 bases are a match to TRBD1. The V gene end was trimmed by 0 bases and the J gene end by 8 bases; junction bases not matched to a gene: 5. Germline assignment: CDR1 SGDLS and CDR2 YYNGEE. The CDR3 spans 16 residues. The CDR3 nucleotides are TGTGCCAGCAGCGTAGTAGGGACAGGGGGCCAGGAAAAACTGTTTTTT. Translated: CASSVVGTGGQEKLFF.

This clone has just one count. The chain joins TRBV28 to TRBJ2-4; tentatively, D is TRBD1 (5 bases). Deletions cut 10 bases from V and 0 bases from J, with 10 bases between. The germline gives CDR1 MDHEN, CDR2 SYDVKM. The CDR3 sequence is 13 residues long. This chain's CDR3 is CATRAVAKNIQYF. The CDR3 nucleotides read TGTGCCACCAGGGCAGTAGCCAAAAACATTCAGTACTTC.

The chain couples TRBV4-2 to TRBJ2-4; 7 bases align to TRBD2. J lost 7 bases, V lost 4 bases, and 13 bases had no gene match. The germline gives CDR1 LGHNA, CDR2 YNFKEQ. The CDR3 is made up of 16 amino acids. The CDR3, as DNA: TGTGCCAGCAGCCCCCGCGGGGGATCTACGGGGAACATTCAGTACTTC. Its protein is CASSPRGGSTGNIQYF.

The V call is TRBV6-6, the J call TRBJ1-2, with 9 positions matching TRBD1. The CDR3 is 14 amino acids. The J segment lost 4 bases and the V segment lost 7 bases, leaving 7 bases of the junction unmatched. Per the germline V gene, CDR1 is MNHNY and CDR2 is SVGAGI (reference sequence). The CDR3 protein is CASTSGTGSYGYTF. The CDR3 bases are TGTGCCAGCACCTCTGGGACAGGGTCCTATGGCTACACCTTC.

The CDR3 here is CASTGWETEYGYTF. CDR3 nucleotides: TGTGCCAGCACCGGGTGGGAGACCGAATATGGCTACACCTTC. The rearrangement links TRBV28 to TRBJ1-2; D call uncertain. CDR1 is MDHEN, CDR2 SYDVKM, per germline. CDR3 length equals 14 residues. V lost 7 bases, J lost 5 bases, and 17 bases lay in between.

The chain recombines TRBV28 with TRBJ2-2; TRBD1 matches at 9 bases. This CDR3 has 16 residues. V shed 5 bases and J 3 bases; nucleotides not matched to a gene: 7. Per the germline V gene, CDR1 is MDHEN and CDR2 is SYDVKM. The CDR3 here is CASSRIDRGDTGELFF. CDR3 DNA sequence: TGTGCCAGCAGTCGAATAGACAGGGGGGACACCGGGGAGCTGTTTTTT. The entire variable domain, with the rest obtained from reference TRBV28 and TRBJ2-2, is as follows: DVKVTQSSRYLVKRTGEKVFLECVQDMDHENMFWYRQDPGLGLRLIYFSYDVKMKEKGDIPEGYSVSREKKERFSLILESASTNQTSMYLCASSRIDRGDTGELFFGEGSRLTVL.

The chain links TRBV11-2 to TRBJ2-7; D might be TRBD1 (5 bases). CDR1 and CDR2 from the germline V gene are SGHAT and FQNNGV. The CDR3 loop spans 15 amino acids. Between the trimmed V and J ends, which lost 5 bases and 3 bases, there was a span of 17 bases. The CDR3 DNA sequence: TGTGCCAGCAGCACCCTAAGGGGTAGGCGCTACGAGCAGTACTTC. This codes for CASSTLRGRRYEQYF.

CDR3 protein: CASSATGVGYTF. CDR3 sequence (DNA): TGTGCCAGCAGCGCGACAGGGGTAGGCTACACCTTC. The V and J genes are TRBV5-4 and TRBJ1-2, with TRBD1 matching 8 bases. This CDR3 is 12 amino acids long. The germline V gene has CDR1 SGHNT and CDR2 YYREEE (reference sequence). With V trimmed by 4 bases and J by 8 bases, 4 bases remained unmatched. Using reference TRBV5-4 and TRBJ1-2 for the parts outside the CDR3, the full variable domain is ETGVTQSPTHLIKTRGQQVTLRCSSQSGHNTVSWYQQALGQGPQFIFQYYREEENGRGNFPPRFSGLQFPNYSSELNVNALELDDSALYLCASSATGVGYTFGSGTRLTVV.

The rearrangement links TRBV5-4 to TRBJ1-1; D may be TRBD1 (6 bases). The CDR3 totals 13 residues. CDR1 and CDR2 (germline): SGHNT, YYREEE (reference sequence). Trimming left V 4 bases short and J 1 base short, with 8 bases between. The CDR3 loop is CASSRGANTEAFF. The CDR3 nucleotides read TGTGCCAGCAGCCGGGGGGCGAACACTGAAGCTTTCTTT.